Given below is one T cell receptor (beta chain) in context. What it binds is not known. Produced via immunoSEQ multiplex PCR; TCRdb's table is partial and in-frame only. The repertoire holds about 280,000 clones, with around 87% as singletons. The data were obtained in a study of Ad26.COV2.S vaccination and SARS-CoV-2 variants. Broader study findings: With respect to non-spike TCR breadth, vaccine and placebo recipients were similar. While placebo recipients had lower spike-specific TCR breadth, vaccine recipients had more.

The treatment was: around 19 received Ad26.COV2.S at low or high dose, single or two shots; 5 received placebo; per-sample allocation not given. It was on day 63 after the first vaccine or placebo injection that samples were taken. Source: peripheral blood, taken in a trial of Ad26.COV2.S vaccine versus placebo. The clonotype comes from a person between 18 and 65 years old who received the Ad26.COV2.S COVID-19 vaccine or a placebo.

The CDR3 DNA reads as TGCGCCAGCAGCCTCAGGGGATTGCCCACTGAAGCTTTCTTT. Amino acids: CASSLRGLPTEAFF. The rearrangement uses TRBV5-1 and TRBJ1-1; weak D call: TRBD1 (6 bases). The CDR3 is made up of 14 amino acids. CDR1 SGHRS and CDR2 YFSETQ come from the germline V gene. Trimming stripped 4 bases from V and 4 bases from J, with 14 bases between.